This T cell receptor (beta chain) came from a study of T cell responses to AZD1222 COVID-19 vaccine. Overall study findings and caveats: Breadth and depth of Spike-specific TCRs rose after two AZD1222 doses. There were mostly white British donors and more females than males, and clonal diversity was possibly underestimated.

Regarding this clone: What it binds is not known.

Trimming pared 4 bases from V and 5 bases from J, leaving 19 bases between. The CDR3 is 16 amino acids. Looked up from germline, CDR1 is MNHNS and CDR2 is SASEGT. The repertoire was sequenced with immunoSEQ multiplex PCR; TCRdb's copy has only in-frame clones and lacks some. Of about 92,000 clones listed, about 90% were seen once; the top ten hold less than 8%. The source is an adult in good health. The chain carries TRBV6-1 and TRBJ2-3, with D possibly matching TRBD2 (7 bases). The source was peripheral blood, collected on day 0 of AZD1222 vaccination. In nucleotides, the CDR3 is TGTGCCAGCAGTGGGGCGGGGGCGTTTCGGAGAGATACGCAGTATTTT. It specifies CASSGAGAFRRDTQYF.